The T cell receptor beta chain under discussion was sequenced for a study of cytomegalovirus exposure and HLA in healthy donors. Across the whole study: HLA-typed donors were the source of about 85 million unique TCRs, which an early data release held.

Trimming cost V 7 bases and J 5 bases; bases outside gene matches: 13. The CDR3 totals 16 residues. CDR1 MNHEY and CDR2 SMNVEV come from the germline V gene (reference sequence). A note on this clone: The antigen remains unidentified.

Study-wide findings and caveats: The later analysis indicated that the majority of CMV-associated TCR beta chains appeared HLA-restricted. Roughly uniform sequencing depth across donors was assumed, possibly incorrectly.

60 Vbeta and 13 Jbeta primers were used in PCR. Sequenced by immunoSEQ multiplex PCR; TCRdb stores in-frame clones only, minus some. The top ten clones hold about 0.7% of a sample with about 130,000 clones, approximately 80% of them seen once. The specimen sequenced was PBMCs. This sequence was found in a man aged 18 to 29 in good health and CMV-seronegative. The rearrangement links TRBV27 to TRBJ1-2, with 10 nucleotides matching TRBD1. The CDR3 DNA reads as TGTGCCAGCAATGCGGGTCCGGACAGGGGGTTTTATGGCTACACCTTC. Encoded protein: CASNAGPDRGFYGYTF.